One sample yielded the 27 T cell receptor beta chains listed below, sequenced in a study of CXCR3-negative and CXCR3-positive naive CD8 T cells. Study-wide points: When CXCR3-positive naive cells were set against CXCR3-negative naive cells, the former had more hydrophobic TRB CDR3s.

Their specific antigens are unknown. UMI-labeled 5' RACE TRB cDNA libraries were prepared from the cells. TCRdb derives one entry per CDR3 protein from the 5' RACE reads, leaving out DNA. This repertoire includes nearly 110,000 distinct CDR3 sequences. The sample was naive CXCR3+ CD8+ T cells from blood. Indicated subset: CD45RO-CCR7+CD27+CD95- naive CD8+ T cells expressing CXCR3 (TNR3+). These receptors were taken from a human donor in good health. Some clones in this sample may be carry-over from other donors' samples.

The chain recombines TRBV5-1 with TRBJ2-7; TCRdb proposes TRBD1, but this gene call is untestable without DNA. The length of the CDR3 is 14 residues. Per the germline V gene, CDR1 is SGHRS and CDR2 is YFSETQ. This CDR3 reads CASSLGGQGYEQYF.

The V gene is TRBV6-5, the J gene TRBJ2-5; TCRdb indicates TRBD2, and absent DNA this call remains unverified. This CDR3 is 18 amino acids long. The germline V gene has CDR1 MNHEY and CDR2 SVGAGI. This CDR3 is CASSRIPRHSGREETQYF.

The chain has TRBV6-5 and TRBJ1-1; TCRdb lists TRBD1, though no DNA is available to test this call. The CDR3 contains 15 residues. CDR1 is MNHEY, CDR2 SVGAGI, per germline. CDR3 sequence: CASRDLGQVVFEAFF.

The gene calls are TRBV12-3 or TRBV12-4 and TRBJ1-1; no DNA is available, so the TRBD1 call from TCRdb remains unchecked. This CDR3 is 16 amino acids long. The CDR3 sequence: CASSPRGGKRDTEAFF.

The J gene is TRBJ2-1, the V gene TRBV7-3. The CDR3 sequence is 14 residues long. Per the germline V gene, CDR1 is SGHTA and CDR2 is FQGTGA. CDR3 in amino acids: CASSVDGEYNEQFF.

The chain recombines TRBV29-1 with TRBJ1-2; TCRdb gives TRBD1 as the D gene, but with no DNA this cannot be confirmed. This CDR3 has 14 amino acids. Germline V CDR1 and CDR2: SQVTM, ANQGSEA. CDR3: CSVEDTGQDYGYTF.

The chain is built from TRBV7-9 and TRBJ1-5. The CDR3 has 14 residues. The V gene's germline CDR1 is SEHNR and CDR2 FQNEAQ (reference sequence). The CDR3 region is CASSSTDRIGPQHF.

The chain couples TRBV28 to TRBJ2-1; TCRdb picks TRBD1, but there is no DNA to check that call. The CDR3 length is 13 residues. CDR1 and CDR2 from the germline V gene are MDHEN and SYDVKM. The chain's CDR3 is CASTGETYNEQFF.

The CDR3 here is CASSPHGTSGGSSSSYNEQFF. The V and J genes are TRBV4-1 and TRBJ2-1; TCRdb gives TRBD2 as the D gene, but with no DNA this cannot be confirmed. The CDR3 runs to 21 residues. CDR1 and CDR2 from the germline V gene are MGHRA and YSYEKL.

V and J are TRBV29-1 and TRBJ1-1; TCRdb picks TRBD1, but there is no DNA to check that call. The CDR3 is made up of 14 amino acids. Germline-derived CDR1 and CDR2 are SQVTM and ANQGSEA. CDR3 in amino acids: CSSWTGTLNTEAFF.

This chain links TRBV2 with TRBJ2-1; the TRBD2 assignment by TCRdb is unverifiable without DNA. The CDR3 has 16 residues. Germline V gene data show CDR1 as SNHLY and CDR2 as FYNNEI. The CDR3 spells CASRVLADSVYNEQFF.

V gene TRBV29-1 combines with J gene TRBJ1-2. The CDR3 is 14 residues long. Germline V gene lookup returns CDR1 SQVTM and CDR2 ANQGSEA. The CDR3 sequence is CSVAGEAETLGYTF.

V gene TRBV3-1 combines with J gene TRBJ2-6. The CDR3 totals 20 residues. Germline V gene lookup returns CDR1 LGHDT and CDR2 YNNKEL (reference sequence). CDR3 residues: CASSQEGTLRTLWGDNVLTF.

This chain uses TRBV4-3 with TRBJ1-1; the TRBD1 assignment by TCRdb is unverifiable without DNA. The germline V gene encodes CDR1 LGHNA and CDR2 YSLEER. The CDR3 sequence is 14 residues long. The CDR3 protein is CASSQGQGFSEAFF.

The chain is built from TRBV25-1 and TRBJ2-5. This CDR3 spans 13 amino acids. In germline, CDR1 is MGHDK, CDR2 SYGVNS. The chain's CDR3 is CASSEYWGETQYF.

The V and J genes are TRBV4-1 and TRBJ2-7; TCRdb calls TRBD1, which cannot be checked without DNA. The CDR3 extends over 15 amino acids. Germline assignment: CDR1 MGHRA and CDR2 YSYEKL. The CDR3 here is CASSQVFGAAYEQYF.

The chain couples TRBV5-1 to TRBJ2-7. The CDR3 covers 13 residues. Looked up from germline, CDR1 is SGHRS and CDR2 is YFSETQ. The CDR3 reads CASSLGNGYEQYF.

The chain employs TRBV7-3 and TRBJ2-6; TCRdb lists TRBD1, though no DNA is available to test this call. This CDR3 has 16 amino acids. Looked up from germline, CDR1 is SGHTA and CDR2 is FQGTGA. The CDR3 loop reads CASRPGGGTGANVLTF.

V is TRBV7-3 and J is TRBJ2-1; TCRdb indicates TRBD1, and absent DNA this call remains unverified. Germline CDR1 reads SGHTA; CDR2 reads FQGTGA. The CDR3 contains 14 residues. The CDR3 protein is CASSGGGFFDEQFF. The variable domain in full, with the rest retrieved from reference TRBV7-3 and TRBJ2-1, is GAGVSQTPSNKVTEKGKYVELRCDPISGHTALYWYRQSLGQGPEFLIYFQGTGAADDSGLPNDRFFAVRPEGSVSTLKIQRTERGDSAVYLCASSGGGFFDEQFFGPGTRLTVL.

This sequence joins TRBV2 and TRBJ2-1. This CDR3 is built from 12 residues. Germline V gives CDR1 SNHLY, CDR2 FYNNEI. CDR3 sequence reads: CASKGSYNEQFF.

The V and J genes are TRBV5-1 and TRBJ1-2. CDR3 length equals 13 residues. The germline V gene has CDR1 SGHRS and CDR2 YFSETQ. CDR3 in amino acids: CASSLGDGYGYTF.

This chain joins TRBV4-1 and TRBJ2-3; the TCRdb call, TRBD1, lacks DNA for checking. The CDR3 totals 14 residues. The germline CDR1 and CDR2 sequences are MGHRA and YSYEKL. CDR3 protein: CASSRGPGTDTQYF.

J is TRBJ2-1 and V is TRBV5-4. The CDR3 extends over 12 amino acids. Germline V CDR1 and CDR2: SGHNT, YYREEE (reference sequence). Here the CDR3 reads CASSWIDNEQFF.

The chain uses TRBV30 and TRBJ2-7; TCRdb names TRBD1, which stays unverified in the absence of DNA. The CDR3 sequence is 13 residues long. Germline CDR1 and CDR2: GTSNPN and SVGIG (reference sequence). CDR3 amino acids: CAWSQGYSYEQYF. Supplemented by reference TRBV30 and TRBJ2-7, the full variable domain reads SQTIHQWPATLVQPVGSPLSLECTVEGTSNPNLYWYRQAAGRGLQLLFYSVGIGQISSEVPQNLSASRPQDRQFILSSKKLLLSDSGFYLCAWSQGYSYEQYFGPGTRLTVT.

This chain links TRBV6-2 or TRBV6-3 with TRBJ2-1; as DNA is missing, the TRBD2 call by TCRdb cannot be tested. The CDR3 runs 14 residues. In germline, CDR1 is MNHEY, CDR2 SVGEGT. The CDR3 spells CASSPTSVPNEQFF.

This chain joins TRBV9 and TRBJ1-1; the D call from TCRdb, TRBD1, cannot be confirmed without DNA. CDR1 is SGDLS and CDR2 is YYNGEE in the germline V gene. This CDR3 spans 13 amino acids. CDR3 residues: CASSAGGYTEAFF.

The genes are TRBV27 and TRBJ1-1. From germline, CDR1 is MNHEY and CDR2 SMNVEV (reference sequence). The CDR3 length is 13 residues. CDR3 amino acids: CASSLSLSTEAFF.